The 19 T cell receptor beta chains given below trace back to one sample, sequenced in a study of shared clonotypes between healthy human individuals. Profiled with immunoSEQ multiplex PCR; TCRdb holds only in-frame clones, not every one. This table holds 100,000 or so clones, 67% found once. Sequencing input: memory CD8+ T cells sorted from blood. The subset is: CD45RO+ cells pooled with CCR7-negative TemRA cells. These receptors all come from a woman aged 25 to 45 in good health.

This clone occurred many times. Within the sample, other DNA sequences also encode this same CDR3. The chain combines TRBV28 with TRBJ2-5; D is undetermined. V dropped 6 bases and J dropped 5 bases, with 16 bases sitting between them. CDR3 length equals 14 residues. Germline loops: CDR1 MDHEN, CDR2 SYDVKM. CDR3 bases: TGTGCCAGCAGGAAAAGGTTGGGGTGGGAGACCCAGTACTTC. Translated, it gives CASRKRLGWETQYF.

This chain connects TRBV9 to TRBJ2-7; D possibly matches TRBD1 or TRBD2 (5 bases each). The CDR3 has 14 residues. The V gene lost 4 bases and the J gene lost 3 bases, with 14 bases spanning the gap. Germline CDR1 SGDLS, CDR2 YYNGEE. The CDR3 DNA sequence: TGTGCCAGCAGCCCAGAGGGGTACTACTACGAGCAGTACTTC. Residues: CASSPEGYYYEQYF.

Only a few counts were recorded for this clone. CDR3 amino acids: CASSPGPTNYGYTF. The CDR3 nucleotides are TGTGCCAGTAGCCCCGGACCGACTAACTATGGCTACACCTTC. The chain has TRBV19 and TRBJ1-2; D not resolved. Germline assignment: CDR1 LNHDA and CDR2 SQIVND (reference sequence). Deletions cut 6 bases from V and 0 bases from J, with 11 bases between. This CDR3 is built from 14 residues. The full variable domain, with the rest looked up from reference TRBV19 and TRBJ1-2, is DGGITQSPKYLFRKEGQNVTLSCEQNLNHDAMYWYRQDPGQGLRLIYYSQIVNDFQKGDIAEGYSVSREKKESFPLTVTSAQKNPTAFYLCASSPGPTNYGYTFGSGTRLTVV.

The V and J genes are TRBV27 and TRBJ1-2; D is ambiguous. Trimming pared 1 base from V and 6 bases from J, leaving 9 bases between. CDR1 and CDR2 (germline): MNHEY, SMNVEV (reference sequence). This CDR3 contains 13 residues. CDR3: CASSLYKTHGYTF. For the CDR3, the DNA is TGTGCCAGCAGTTTATACAAAACCCATGGCTACACCTTC.

The table lists this clone with a few counts. The J gene is TRBJ2-6, the V gene TRBV7-9; tentative D call: TRBD1 (5 bases). Germline V CDR1 and CDR2: SEHNR, FQNEAQ (reference sequence). Trimming shortened V by 5 bases and J by 0 bases, and 11 bases separated the two germline ends. The CDR3 runs 16 residues. CDR3 sequence (DNA): TGTGCCAGCAGCGGCCGACAGTACTCTGGGGCCAACGTCCTGACTTTC. This gives the protein CASSGRQYSGANVLTF. Based on the CDR3 plus reference TRBV7-9 and TRBJ2-6, the full variable domain is DTGVSQNPRHKITKRGQNVTFRCDPISEHNRLYWYRQTLGQGPEFLTYFQNEAQLEKSRLLSDRFSAERPKGSFSTLEIQRTEQGDSAMYLCASSGRQYSGANVLTFGAGSRLTVL.

The V call is TRBV5-6, the J call TRBJ1-2, with TRBD1 as a possible D gene (5 bases). This CDR3 has 13 residues. CDR1 SGHDT and CDR2 YYEEEE come from the germline V gene. Trimming left V 2 bases short and J 7 bases short, with 12 bases between. The CDR3 nucleotides read TGTGCCAGCAGCTTAGCCGGGGGAAGTGGCTACACCTTC. It is translated as CASSLAGGSGYTF.

This chain joins TRBV7-9 and TRBJ1-1; a weak D match, TRBD1 (5 bases). Deletions cut 3 bases from V and 6 bases from J, with 17 bases between. CDR1 SEHNR and CDR2 FQNEAQ come from the germline V gene (reference sequence). The length of the CDR3 is 15 residues. The CDR3 sequence: CASSLLAGGKAEAFF. The CDR3 region has the DNA TGTGCCAGCAGCTTGCTTGCCGGGGGGAAGGCTGAAGCTTTCTTT.

The V gene is TRBV7-5, the J gene TRBJ1-1. TRBV7-5 has pseudogene status. The CDR3 consists of 15 residues. The CDR3 DNA follows: TGTGTCAGAAGCTCTACCCACGTTCCGAACACTGAAGCTTTCTTT. As protein: CVRSSTHVPNTEAFF.

V and J are TRBV13 and TRBJ1-3, with a weak D call TRBD1 (5 bases). V lost 7 bases to trimming and J lost 8 bases, with 18 bases between them. CDR3 length: 14 residues. Germline CDR1 reads PRHDT; CDR2 reads FYEKMQ (reference sequence). The CDR3 is CASILRIRGDTIYF. CDR3 bases: TGTGCCAGCATCCTGAGGATCCGGGGGGACACCATATATTTT.

The chain joins TRBV7-9 to TRBJ2-7; no clear D gene. Germline values: CDR1 SEHNR, CDR2 FQNEAQ (reference sequence). The CDR3 covers 13 residues. V gave up 1 base and J gave up 3 bases, with 7 bases separating them. This CDR3 is CASSLDLGYEQYF. CDR3 sequence (DNA): TGTGCCAGCAGCTTAGATCTAGGCTACGAGCAGTACTTC. Looking up the rest from reference TRBV7-9 and TRBJ2-7 gives the full variable domain: DTGVSQNPRHKITKRGQNVTFRCDPISEHNRLYWYRQTLGQGPEFLTYFQNEAQLEKSRLLSDRFSAERPKGSFSTLEIQRTEQGDSAMYLCASSLDLGYEQYFGPGTRLTVT.

The chain uses TRBV9 and TRBJ1-5; TRBD1 matches at 7 bases. The V and J ends lost 2 bases and 3 bases, in that order; junction bases with no gene match: 14. The V gene's germline CDR1 is SGDLS and CDR2 YYNGEE. The CDR3 sequence is 18 residues long. The CDR3: CASSVPERTGESNQPQHF. For the CDR3, the DNA is TGTGCCAGCAGCGTCCCGGAAAGAACAGGGGAATCCAATCAGCCCCAGCATTTT.

The chain uses TRBV15 and TRBJ2-7; perhaps TRBD2 as D (7 bases). Germline CDR1 LNHNV, CDR2 YYDKDF (reference sequence). Trimming removed 9 bases at V and 7 bases at J, with 25 bases between. The CDR3 consists of 15 residues. Here the CDR3 DNA reads TGTGCCACGAGGGGGGGGCGATCGGGGGCGGAAGAGCAGTACTTC. It specifies CATRGGRSGAEEQYF.

This chain joins TRBV11-2 and TRBJ1-1, with D possibly TRBD1 on 6 matching bases. Germline CDR1 reads SGHAT; CDR2 reads FQNNGV. Trimming stripped 0 bases from V and 0 bases from J, with 14 bases between. There are 17 residues in the CDR3. CDR3 sequence reads: CASSLDKFGQLNTEAFF. The CDR3, as DNA: TGTGCCAGCAGCTTAGATAAGTTTGGACAGCTGAACACTGAAGCTTTCTTT.

The chain has TRBV25-1 and TRBJ2-1; 7 nucleotides match TRBD2. V shed 8 bases and J 1 base; nucleotides not matched to a gene: 5. The V gene's germline CDR1 is MGHDK and CDR2 SYGVNS. The CDR3 runs to 14 residues. CDR3 nucleotide sequence: TGTGCCAGCCGCGGGAGTGGGTCCTACAATGAGCAGTTCTTC. Its translation: CASRGSGSYNEQFF.

The chain uses TRBV10-2 and TRBJ2-7; D is uncertain. There are 13 residues in the CDR3. Germline CDR1 is WSHSY and CDR2 is SAAADI. The V end lost 3 bases, the J end lost 3 bases, and 9 bases lay between the germline ends. This chain's CDR3 is CASSEGTYYEQYF. The CDR3 nucleotides are TGCGCCAGCAGTGAAGGCACCTACTACGAGCAGTACTTC.

The chain carries TRBV7-2 and TRBJ2-4; 9 nucleotides match TRBD1. CDR3 size: 17 residues. Per the germline V gene, CDR1 is SGHTA and CDR2 is FQGNSA. Trimming removed 1 base from V and 2 bases from J; junction bases left unmatched: 6. Here the CDR3 DNA reads TGTGCCAGCAGCTTAGTAGGGACAGGGTTCACCAAAAACATTCAGTACTTC. It encodes CASSLVGTGFTKNIQYF.

V is TRBV5-1 and J is TRBJ1-2, with 9 positions matching TRBD1. This CDR3 contains 14 residues. V lost 0 bases and J lost 6; bases outside the gene matches: 3. Germline V lookup: CDR1 SGHRS, CDR2 YFSETQ. The CDR3 here is CASSLATGGDGYTF. The CDR3, as DNA: TGCGCCAGCAGCTTGGCCACAGGGGGCGATGGCTACACCTTC.

The rearrangement joins TRBV19 to TRBJ1-2, with D tentatively TRBD1 (5 bases). CDR3 length: 15 amino acids. V shed 0 bases and J shed 4 bases, with 12 bases lying between them. Germline assignment: CDR1 LNHDA and CDR2 SQIVND (reference sequence). CDR3 residues: CASSIEGTPVYGYTF. Written as DNA, the CDR3 is TGTGCCAGTAGTATAGAAGGGACCCCAGTCTATGGCTACACCTTC. The whole variable domain, filled in from reference TRBV19 and TRBJ1-2, reads DGGITQSPKYLFRKEGQNVTLSCEQNLNHDAMYWYRQDPGQGLRLIYYSQIVNDFQKGDIAEGYSVSREKKESFPLTVTSAQKNPTAFYLCASSIEGTPVYGYTFGSGTRLTVV.

This clone showed up many times. V gene TRBV6-4 combines with J gene TRBJ1-1; D remains ambiguous. This CDR3 spans 13 amino acids. The germline V and J ends were trimmed by 0 bases and 5 bases, with 7 bases remaining between them. CDR1 is MRHNA and CDR2 is SNTAGT in the germline V gene. This CDR3 is CASSDSEQTEAFF. CDR3 in DNA: TGTGCCAGCAGTGACTCGGAACAAACTGAAGCTTTCTTT.